This is a list of T cell receptor beta chains from one sample in a study of T cell changes during pregnancy in multiple sclerosis. Repertoires were generated with immunoSEQ multiplex PCR, while TCRdb's copy carries only in-frame clones and drops some. In the table there are about 20,000 clones, roughly 90% of which are singletons. The sequencing here drew on CD8+ T cells from peripheral blood mononuclear cells, taken in the third trimester of pregnancy. These receptor sequences come from a female donor in good health, enrolled as a control in a pregnancy study. Each CDR3 is given with its conserved first and last residue. A D gene is named only where the DNA matches it firmly. Clone size is not always given. Where it is, it says once, few, many or a class for expanded clones.

j_call | clone_size | d_call | v_call | cdr3_aa | cdr3_nt
TRBJ2-3 | - | TRBD2 | TRBV19 | CASSRTSGADTQYF | TGTGCCAGTAGTAGGACTAGCGGTGCAGATACGCAGTATTTT
TRBJ2-3 | once | TRBD2 | TRBV7-9 | CASSLTSGSTDTQYF | TGTGCCAGCAGCTTAACTAGCGGGAGCACAGATACGCAGTATTTT
TRBJ2-7 | - | - | TRBV27 | CASSLSGGHYEQYF | TGTGCCAGCAGTTTATCGGGGGGGCACTACGAGCAGTACTTC
TRBJ2-1 | - | TRBD2 | TRBV9 | CASSVVDNKPGLAGVNEQFF | TGTGCCAGCAGCGTAGTTGATAATAAACCGGGACTAGCGGGAGTTAATGAGCAGTTCTTC
TRBJ1-3 | - | - | TRBV21-1 | CASSKRDRATGNTIYF | TGTGCCAGCAGCAAAAGAGACAGGGCGACTGGAAACACCATATATTTT
TRBJ2-7 | - | TRBD2 | TRBV5-1 | CASSLSSGGLDEQYF | TGCGCCAGCAGCTTGTCCAGCGGGGGGTTAGACGAGCAGTACTTC
TRBJ2-7 | - | - | TRBV10-3 | CAISEVIPTYFPEQYF | TGTGCCATCAGTGAAGTTATTCCGACATATTTTCCCGAGCAGTACTTC
TRBJ2-2 | - | - | TRBV1 | CTSSQVFRDSNTGELFF | TGCACCAGCAGCCAAGTCTTCCGGGACTCCAACACCGGGGAGCTGTTTTTT
TRBJ2-5 | - | TRBD2 | TRBV11-3 | CASSETSGRKETQYF | TGTGCCAGCAGTGAAACTAGCGGGAGGAAAGAGACCCAGTACTTC
TRBJ1-4 | - | - | TRBV11-2 | CASSYPGGGNEKLFF | TGTGCCAGCAGCTACCCGGGGGGGGGTAATGAAAAACTGTTTTTT
TRBJ2-7 | once | TRBD2 | TRBV7-2 | CASSSRTSGGAYEQYF | TGTGCCAGCAGCTCGCGGACTAGCGGGGGGGCCTACGAGCAGTACTTC
TRBJ2-7 | - | TRBD1 | TRBV7-2 | CASSRDRPYEQYF | TGTGCCAGCAGCCGGGACAGGCCCTACGAGCAGTACTTC
TRBJ2-7 | - | - | TRBV4-3 | CASSVLAFSSYEQYF | TGCGCCAGCAGCGTTCTAGCGTTTAGCTCCTACGAGCAGTACTTC
TRBJ2-6 | - | - | TRBV19 | CASSVHSKSQSRANVLTF | TGTGCCAGTAGTGTCCATTCGAAATCACAAAGTCGGGCCAACGTCCTGACTTTC
TRBJ2-5 | - | TRBD1 | TRBV5-4 | CASRMTGYQETQYF | TGTGCCAGCAGGATGACAGGGTACCAAGAGACCCAGTACTTC
TRBJ1-1 | - | - | TRBV5-6 | CASSEWGGSIEAFF | TGTGCCAGCAGCGAGTGGGGGGGCAGCATTGAAGCTTTCTTT
TRBJ2-7 | few | - | TRBV5-6 | CASRPRDSYYEQYF | TGTGCCAGCAGACCCCGTGACAGCTACTACGAGCAGTACTTC
TRBJ2-3 | - | - | TRBV9 | CASSPGVDTQYF | TGTGCCAGCAGCCCCGGTGTGGATACGCAGTATTTT
TRBJ2-3 | - | TRBD1 | TRBV19 | CATETGVGTDTQYF | TGTGCCACTGAGACAGGGGTTGGGACAGATACGCAGTATTTT
TRBJ2-1 | - | - | TRBV7-2 | CASSPATTGAGEQFF | TGTGCCAGCAGCCCGGCGACGACTGGGGCCGGGGAGCAGTTCTTC
TRBJ2-5 | - | TRBD1 | TRBV4-2 | CASSQEDREVETQYF | TGTGCCAGCAGCCAAGAGGACAGGGAGGTCGAGACCCAGTACTTC
TRBJ2-1 | - | TRBD2 | TRBV4-1 | CASSQQPPGTSGGAYEQFF | TGCGCCAGCAGCCAACAGCCACCCGGGACTAGCGGGGGGGCTTATGAGCAGTTCTTC
TRBJ2-3 | - | - | TRBV27 | CASSFGIAASTDTQYF | TGTGCCAGCAGTTTCGGTATAGCGGCTAGCACAGATACGCAGTATTTT
TRBJ2-7 | - | TRBD1 | TRBV2 | CAITGGLYEQYF | TGTGCCATCACAGGGGGCTTATACGAGCAGTACTTC
TRBJ2-5 | - | - | TRBV7-9 | CASSSAGAPQETQYF | TGTGCCAGCAGCTCGGCAGGGGCCCCCCAAGAGACCCAGTACTTC
TRBJ2-1 | - | TRBD2 | TRBV6-1 | CASSEEAGGYNEQFF | TGTGCCAGCAGTGAAGAAGCGGGGGGTTACAATGAGCAGTTCTTC
TRBJ2-1 | - | TRBD2 | TRBV5-4 | CASSTLAGASYNEQFF | TGTGCCAGCAGCACACTAGCGGGGGCTTCCTACAATGAGCAGTTCTTC
TRBJ2-1 | - | TRBD2 | TRBV7-2 | CASSPLAGGPNEQFF | TGTGCCAGCAGCCCTCTAGCGGGGGGGCCCAATGAGCAGTTCTTC
TRBJ2-2 | - | TRBD2 | TRBV4-3 | CASSREREVYTGELFF | TGCGCCAGCAGCCGAGAGCGGGAGGTTTACACCGGGGAGCTGTTTTTT
TRBJ1-2 | - | - | TRBV11-2 | CASSLAPSGAGTF | TGTGCCAGCAGCTTAGCCCCCTCAGGGGCGGGCACCTTC
TRBJ1-2 | - | - | TRBV6-1 | CASSERETGVGYTF | TGTGCCAGCAGTGAAAGGGAGACGGGAGTTGGCTACACCTTC
TRBJ2-3 | - | - | TRBV6-1 | CASSTQGSNTDTQYF | TGTGCCAGCAGTACACAGGGATCGAACACAGATACGCAGTATTTT
TRBJ2-1 | once | TRBD1 | TRBV15 | CATSRDDREVNEQFF | TGTGCCACCAGCAGAGATGACAGGGAAGTCAATGAGCAGTTCTTC
TRBJ2-7 | few | TRBD2 | TRBV6-6 | CASRLARGEQYF | TGTGCCAGCCGACTAGCGCGGGGGGAGCAGTACTTC
TRBJ1-1 | - | TRBD1 | TRBV4-3 | CASSSRTGPQVTEAFF | TGCGCCAGCAGCTCTCGGACAGGGCCACAAGTTACTGAAGCTTTCTTT
TRBJ2-3 | - | TRBD1 | TRBV11-3 | CASSPGQGVADTQYF | TGTGCCAGCAGCCCGGGACAGGGGGTGGCAGATACGCAGTATTTT
TRBJ2-7 | - | - | TRBV4-3 | CASSQRLGGGWYEQYF | TGCGCCAGCAGCCAAAGACTTGGGGGAGGCTGGTACGAGCAGTACTTC
TRBJ1-5 | medium-sized | - | TRBV30 | CAWTKLNQPQHF | TGTGCCTGGACTAAACTGAATCAGCCCCAGCATTTT
TRBJ2-2 | - | - | TRBV7-9 | CASSLEKQGTNTGELFF | TGTGCCAGCAGCTTAGAAAAACAGGGAACGAACACCGGGGAGCTGTTTTTT
TRBJ2-7 | - | - | TRBV1 | CTSSHPGTGHFEQYF | TGCACCAGCAGCCACCCCGGGACAGGACACTTCGAGCAGTACTTC
TRBJ2-7 | - | - | TRBV28 | CASSCLSWCSYEQYF | TGTGCCAGCAGTTGTCTATCGTGGTGCTCCTACGAGCAGTACTTC
TRBJ2-7 | - | - | TRBV11-2 | CASSLSPPGYPSYEQYF | TGTGCCAGCAGCTTATCTCCTCCGGGATACCCTTCCTACGAGCAGTACTTC
TRBJ1-1 | - | - | TRBV7-3 | CASSPTLAHEAFF | TGTGCCAGCAGCCCCACCTTGGCCCACGAAGCTTTCTTT
TRBJ2-7 | - | - | TRBV28 | CASSPGISSSYEQYF | TGTGCCAGCAGCCCCGGGATCAGTAGCTCCTACGAGCAGTACTTC
TRBJ2-7 | - | - | TRBV27 | CASSSPTGTYEQYF | TGTGCCAGCAGTTCGCCGACAGGAACCTACGAGCAGTACTTC
TRBJ2-3 | - | - | TRBV9 | CASSAEGADTQYF | TGTGCCAGCAGCGCCGAGGGGGCAGATACGCAGTATTTT